These T cell receptor beta chains were read from a single sample in a study of metastatic and nonmetastatic thyroid tumors. TCRdb re-called clones from the PCR reads using MiXCR. The data show 20,000 to 25,000 clones, 13% to 15% seen once. Specimen: tumor tissue. Receptors were obtained from a female donor with papillary thyroid cancer or a benign thyroid nodule (not recorded which). Some clones in this sample may be carry-over from other donors' samples. CDR3s include the opening cysteine and the closing phenylalanine or tryptophan. The D gene is left open where the match is weak. The size field is filled for only some rows; it gives once, few, many or a size class.

v_call	clone_size	j_call	d_call	cdr3_nt	cdr3_aa
TRBV5-1	NA	TRBJ2-2	NA	TGCGCCAGCAGCTTGGATCGGGGGACCGGCGAGCTTTTTTTT	CASSLDRGTGELFF
TRBV19	many	TRBJ1-1	NA	TGTGCCAGTACCCCACAGTGGACGAACACTGAAGCTTTCTTT	CASTPQWTNTEAFF
TRBV30	NA	TRBJ1-2	NA	TGTGCCTGGGCAGTCAGTGCCTATGGCTATACCTTC	CAWAVSAYGYTF
TRBV18	many	TRBJ1-1	NA	TGTGCCAGCTCACCAGGTTCGCGCACTGAAGCTTTCTTT	CASSPGSRTEAFF
TRBV7-9	many	TRBJ1-3	NA	TGTGCCAGCAGCCCCGCGCATAGACTGGGCGAAGGGTATTTT	CASSPAHRLGEGYF
TRBV6-1	many	TRBJ1-2	TRBD1	TGTGCCAGCAGTGCCACAGGGGACTATGGCTACACCTTC	CASSATGDYGYTF
TRBV9	NA	TRBJ2-1	NA	TGTGCCAGCAGCGTAGCTCCGGGACCGAAATACAATGAGCAGTTCTTC	CASSVAPGPKYNEQFF
TRBV12-3/TRBV12-4	medium-sized	TRBJ2-1	NA	TGTGCCAGCAGTTTGTCGACACTCAATGAGCAGTTCTTC	CASSLSTLNEQFF
TRBV6-5	many	TRBJ2-7	NA	TGTGCCAGCAGTTACCAGGCAGGCTACGAGCAGTACTTC	CASSYQAGYEQYF
TRBV10-2	many	TRBJ2-3	TRBD2	TGCGCCACCCTTATGGCGGGAGGGACAGATACGCAGTATTTT	CATLMAGGTDTQYF
TRBV6-2/TRBV6-3	many	TRBJ1-1	TRBD1	TGTGCCAGTTCGGACAGGGGGGTGACTGAAGCTTTCTTT	CASSDRGVTEAFF
TRBV5-6	many	TRBJ1-2	NA	TGTGCCAGCAGCTCGTCGGACAGTAACTATGGCTACACCTTC	CASSSSDSNYGYTF
TRBV4-1	many	TRBJ1-1	NA	TGCGCCAGCAGCCACAGGGTAGACATCACTGAAGCTTTCTTT	CASSHRVDITEAFF
TRBV12-3/TRBV12-4	few	TRBJ2-1	NA	TGTGCCAGCAGTTTAACCGGGGGGCCCGACCGAGAGCAGTTCTTC	CASSLTGGPDREQFF
TRBV2	many	TRBJ2-7	NA	TGTGCCAGCATCAGCGGGCTTTCCTACGAGCAGTACTTC	CASISGLSYEQYF
TRBV7-2	many	TRBJ2-7	TRBD1	TGTGCCAGCAGCTACCGGGACAGGGCGTTGGAGCAGTACTTC	CASSYRDRALEQYF
TRBV20-1	NA	TRBJ1-5	TRBD1	TGCAGTGCTGGAGAGACAGGGGATAGCAATCAGCCCCAGCATTTT	CSAGETGDSNQPQHF
TRBV5-6	many	TRBJ1-2	NA	TGTGCCAGCAGCCCTCAGCCATGGATGGCTAACTATGGCTACACCTTC	CASSPQPWMANYGYTF
TRBV9	many	TRBJ1-3	NA	TGTGCCAGCAGCGTAGTAGTATGTGGAAACACCATATATTTT	CASSVVVCGNTIYF
TRBV5-1	many	TRBJ2-2	TRBD2	TGCGCCAGCAGCTTGGCGCTAGCGGGGAACACCGGGGAGCTGTTTTTT	CASSLALAGNTGELFF
TRBV25-1	medium-sized	TRBJ2-7	NA	TGTGCCAGCAGCCCCGGGACAAGACGTTGGGCGAGCTCCTACGAGCAGTACTTC	CASSPGTRRWASSYEQYF
TRBV5-1	many	TRBJ2-7	TRBD1	TGCGCCAGCAGCCCGGGCCCCGGGACAGGGGGCGAGCAGTACTTC	CASSPGPGTGGEQYF
TRBV6-1	many	TRBJ1-1	TRBD1	TGTGCCAGCAGTTCAGGGGGCGCCAACACTGAAGCTTTCTTT	CASSSGGANTEAFF
TRBV10-3	many	TRBJ2-3	NA	TGTGCCATCAGTGGAGAGTCCGCCACAGATACGCAGTATTTT	CAISGESATDTQYF
TRBV29-1	many	TRBJ2-5	NA	TGCAGCGTTGAAGTCAACAGCGGCGGGACCCAGTACTTC	CSVEVNSGGTQYF
TRBV6-1	many	TRBJ2-3	TRBD1	TGTGCCAGCAGCGGGACAGTACAAAACACAGATACGCAGTATTTT	CASSGTVQNTDTQYF
TRBV20-1	many	TRBJ2-5	TRBD1	TGCAGTGCTGGCCCTCGGACAGGGCAAGAGACCCAGTACTTC	CSAGPRTGQETQYF
TRBV20-1	few	TRBJ1-6	NA	TGCAGTGCTAGTATTGTGGGACACCCAAATTCACCCCTCCACTTT	CSASIVGHPNSPLHF
TRBV27	many	TRBJ1-1	NA	TGTGCCAGCAGTTTATATGGGGGCGGATTGTCTGAAGCTTTCTTT	CASSLYGGGLSEAFF
TRBV7-2	many	TRBJ2-1	TRBD2	TGTGCCAGCAGCCCCTGGACTAGCGGTTCTCCCTACAATGAGCAGTTCTTC	CASSPWTSGSPYNEQFF
TRBV6-1	many	TRBJ1-4	NA	TGTGCCAGCAGTGAAAATAGGGGTGTTGAAAAACTGTTTTTT	CASSENRGVEKLFF
TRBV6-1	medium-sized	TRBJ1-6	NA	TGTGCCAGCAGTGGTGGATACAGCTCCTATAATTCACCCCTCCACTTT	CASSGGYSSYNSPLHF
TRBV7-9	many	TRBJ2-6	NA	TGTGCCAGCAGCTTAGACGTCAGGGGTTTCTCTGGGGCCAACGTCCTGACTTTC	CASSLDVRGFSGANVLTF
TRBV7-7	many	TRBJ2-5	TRBD1	TGTGCTAGCAGCCTCGGACAGGGAAAGGAGACCCAGTACTTC	CASSLGQGKETQYF
TRBV20-1	many	TRBJ1-5	NA	TGCAGTGCTCTTCAGGGACCTAATCAGCCCCAGCATTTT	CSALQGPNQPQHF
TRBV20-1	NA	TRBJ2-7	TRBD2	TGCAGTGCTAGAGGGACTAGCGGGGGTTCCTACGAGCAGTACTTC	CSARGTSGGSYEQYF
TRBV20-1	many	TRBJ2-7	NA	TGCAGTGCTAGAGTTCTTGGAGGGAACGAGCAGTACTTC	CSARVLGGNEQYF
TRBV27	medium-sized	TRBJ2-7	TRBD1	TGTGCCAGCAGTATGACCGGGACAGGGATTCCCTACGAGCAGTACTTC	CASSMTGTGIPYEQYF
TRBV7-2	many	TRBJ2-5	NA	TGTGCCAGCAGCTCTAGGGGTGGGGCTGGGGAGACCCAGTACTTC	CASSSRGGAGETQYF